One T cell receptor (beta chain) is described in this entry. Germline is not matched at one junction end, which may reflect a read error. Every donor contributed ten milliliters of peripheral blood by blood draw. This sample is part of a study of blood T cells in healthy people across ages. Next came a second PCR, run for about 7 to 11 cycles, which used a sample-barcoded 5' primer along with a J-beta primer mix. With 12 random nucleotides, a template-switch adaptor tagged each individual cDNA molecule. TCRdb analysed the 5' RACE reads with MiXCR anew, one entry per CDR3 protein. The repertoire has 980,000 or so distinct CDR3 sequences, 40% to 60% of them found once; the top ten carry roughly an eighth. This clonotype was obtained from a man younger than 45 in good health. Specimen: blood.

This CDR3 reads CSVEESGGAVGTDAQYF. As DNA, the CDR3 is TGCAGCGTTGAGGAGAGCGGGGGGGCCGTTGGCACAGATGCGCAGTATTTT. This chain joins TRBV29-1 and TRBJ2-3, with TRBD2 matching 10 bases. The CDR3 runs to 17 residues. Germline loops: CDR1 SQVTM, CDR2 ANQGSEA.